This TCR beta chain appears in the sequencing data of a study of cytomegalovirus exposure and HLA in healthy donors. 13 Jbeta primers and 60 Vbeta primers were used for the PCR. Assay used: immunoSEQ multiplex PCR; TCRdb lists only in-frame clones, some missing. The sample includes about 210,000 clones. The receptor was derived from a woman in her 30s in good health and CMV-seropositive. Sequenced material: PBMCs.

CDR3 sequence (DNA): TGCAGCGTTGAAGGGGGGACAGTGGGGGAAGCTTTCTTT. This encodes CSVEGGTVGEAFF. The chain has TRBV29-1 and TRBJ1-1; 7 nucleotides align to TRBD1. V shed 1 base, J shed 8 bases, and the junction held 7 bases outside the gene matches. This CDR3 spans 13 amino acids. CDR1 is SQVTM, CDR2 ANQGSEA, per germline.